Following are 30 T cell receptor beta chains from one sample sequenced in a study of cytomegalovirus exposure and HLA in healthy donors. Use of 60 Vbeta and 13 Jbeta primers characterized the PCR. Data came from immunoSEQ multiplex PCR; TCRdb stores just in-frame clones and leaves some out. The table for this sample gives fewer than 85,000 clones. Sequencing was carried out using PBMCs. These receptors were obtained from a man aged 30-40 years in good health and CMV-seronegative.

The V gene is TRBV18, the J gene TRBJ1-1; maybe TRBD1 (6 bases). The CDR3 totals 14 residues. The V end lost 6 bases, the J end lost 3 bases, and 14 bases lay between the germline ends. Germline V gene sequence: CDR1 KGHSH, CDR2 LQKENI. The CDR3 DNA reads as TGTGCCAGCTCCACACAGGGATCAGACACTGAAGCTTTCTTT. Translation gives CASSTQGSDTEAFF.

The genes are TRBV6-1 and TRBJ1-1; 8 bases are a match to TRBD1. J gave up 3 bases and V 6 bases, and 3 bases lay outside the gene matches. Germline CDR1 and CDR2: MNHNS and SASEGT. The CDR3 has 13 residues. The CDR3 sequence is CASSGQGDTEAFF. The CDR3, as DNA: TGTGCCAGCAGCGGACAGGGAGACACTGAAGCTTTCTTT.

The rearrangement links TRBV29-1 to TRBJ1-2; weak D call: TRBD1 (5 bases). Germline assignment: CDR1 SQVTM and CDR2 ANQGSEA. The CDR3 has 14 amino acids. The V gene lost 8 bases and the J gene lost 2 bases, with 18 bases spanning the gap. CDR3: CSLEDDSVNYGYTF. The DNA for the CDR3 is TGCAGCCTGGAAGACGACAGTGTCAACTATGGCTACACCTTC. Based on the CDR3 plus reference TRBV29-1 and TRBJ1-2, the full variable domain is SAVISQKPSRDICQRGTSLTIQCQVDSQVTMMFWYRQQPGQSLTLIATANQGSEATYESGFVIDKFPISRPNLTFSTLTVSNMSPEDSSIYLCSLEDDSVNYGYTFGSGTRLTVV.

The chain joins TRBV5-6 to TRBJ1-5, with D possibly TRBD1 on 6 matching bases. V dropped 0 bases and J dropped 7 bases, with 11 bases sitting between them. The length of the CDR3 is 14 residues. The germline V gene has CDR1 SGHDT and CDR2 YYEEEE. This chain's CDR3 is CASSLAGGRQPQHF. Here the CDR3 DNA reads TGTGCCAGCAGCTTGGCGGGGGGCAGACAGCCCCAGCATTTT.

The chain links TRBV5-1 to TRBJ1-3; unclear D gene. The length of the CDR3 is 15 residues. The V end lost 6 bases, the J end lost 0 bases, and 13 bases lay between the germline ends. Looked up from germline, CDR1 is SGHRS and CDR2 is YFSETQ. The CDR3 DNA reads TGCGCCAGCATGCCTCTGCCCTACTCTGGAAACACCATATATTTT. Encoded protein: CASMPLPYSGNTIYF.

The chain is built from TRBV6-4 and TRBJ2-3, with a possible D match to TRBD1 (6 bases). CDR1 is MRHNA, CDR2 SNTAGT, per germline. The CDR3 covers 16 residues. With 0 bases removed from V and 4 bases from J, the gap between germline ends came to 14 bases. The CDR3 reads CASSDSRGWGPDTQYF. For the CDR3, the DNA is TGTGCCAGCAGTGACTCGAGGGGTTGGGGGCCAGATACGCAGTATTTT.

This chain uses TRBV5-1 with TRBJ2-7, with D perhaps matching TRBD2 (6 bases). V lost 0 bases and J lost 4, with 17 bases in between. The length of the CDR3 is 16 residues. Per the germline V gene, CDR1 is SGHRS and CDR2 is YFSETQ. The CDR3 loop reads CASSLVVAGRLYEQYF. CDR3 coding DNA: TGCGCCAGCAGCTTGGTTGTCGCGGGACGACTTTACGAGCAGTACTTC.

CDR3 DNA sequence: TGTGCCAGCAGCTTCGAGACAGCAGACAATGAGCAGTTCTTC. It encodes CASSFETADNEQFF. The chain couples TRBV5-6 to TRBJ2-1; TRBD1 is a possible D gene (5 bases). With 2 bases removed from V and 5 bases from J, the gap between germline ends came to 11 bases. CDR1 is SGHDT and CDR2 is YYEEEE in the germline V gene. The CDR3 spans 14 residues. The full variable domain, rest sourced from reference TRBV5-6 and TRBJ2-1, is DAGVTQSPTHLIKTRGQQVTLRCSPKSGHDTVSWYQQALGQGPQFIFQYYEEEERQRGNFPDRFSGHQFPNYSSELNVNALLLGDSALYLCASSFETADNEQFFGPGTRLTVL.

The chain employs TRBV5-4 and TRBJ2-5; 10 bases are shared with TRBD1. The CDR3 is 16 residues long. J gave up 4 bases and V 2 bases, and 8 bases lay outside the gene matches. CDR1 is SGHNT and CDR2 is YYREEE in the germline V gene (reference sequence). CDR3 sequence: CASSFGQGELRETQYF. The DNA of the CDR3 is TGTGCCAGCAGCTTCGGACAGGGGGAATTGCGAGAGACCCAGTACTTC. The full variable domain, its missing parts supplied by reference TRBV5-4 and TRBJ2-5, is ETGVTQSPTHLIKTRGQQVTLRCSSQSGHNTVSWYQQALGQGPQFIFQYYREEENGRGNFPPRFSGLQFPNYSSELNVNALELDDSALYLCASSFGQGELRETQYFGPGTRLLVL.

The chain carries TRBV5-1 and TRBJ2-7; tentative D call: TRBD1 (6 bases). Germline loops: CDR1 SGHRS, CDR2 YFSETQ. This CDR3 spans 17 amino acids. Trimming left V 2 bases short and J 1 base short, with 19 bases between. CDR3 sequence: CASSFIGTNQVSYEQYF. The CDR3, as DNA: TGCGCCAGCAGCTTCATAGGGACAAACCAGGTTTCCTACGAGCAGTACTTC.

The genes are TRBV6-1 and TRBJ1-2; TRBD1 might be the D (5 bases). Trimming removed 6 bases at V and 4 bases at J, with 9 bases between. Per the germline V gene, CDR1 is MNHNS and CDR2 is SASEGT. The CDR3 totals 12 residues. As DNA, the CDR3 is TGTGCCAGCAGCCTCGACAGCTATGGCTACACCTTC. Its translation: CASSLDSYGYTF.

The chain has TRBV4-1 and TRBJ2-1; weak D call: TRBD2 (5 bases). V was shortened by 2 bases and J by 10 bases, with 12 bases between the two germline ends. The CDR3 is 13 residues long. Germline lookup yields CDR1 MGHRA and CDR2 YSYEKL. The CDR3 region is CASSQPVTNEQFF. DNA of the CDR3: TGCGCCAGCAGCCAACCGGTGACTAACGAGCAGTTCTTC.

The chain joins TRBV6-5 to TRBJ2-7; D is unresolved. Germline V gene lookup returns CDR1 MNHEY and CDR2 SVGAGI. Trimming left V 7 bases short and J 7 bases short, with 17 bases between. This CDR3 is built from 13 residues. CDR3 coding DNA: TGTGCCAGCAATCGGAGACTTTATGGGGAGCAGTACTTC. Amino acids: CASNRRLYGEQYF.

This rearrangement joins TRBV19 to TRBJ1-1; D remains ambiguous. Trimming took 5 bases from V and 5 from J, leaving 9 bases between them. This CDR3 comprises 12 residues. CDR1 is LNHDA, CDR2 SQIVND, per germline (reference sequence). The CDR3 loop reads CASSPGGTEAFF. In nucleotides, the CDR3 is TGTGCCAGTAGTCCAGGAGGGACTGAAGCTTTCTTT.

The gene calls are TRBV7-9 and TRBJ1-4, with TRBD1 matching over 8 bases. After removal of 5 bases from V and 2 bases from J, the junction contained 10 bases not matched to a gene. Germline loops: CDR1 SEHNR, CDR2 FQNEAQ (reference sequence). This CDR3 has 17 residues. CDR3 loop: CASSEGQGKSTNEKLFF. The CDR3 DNA reads as TGTGCCAGCAGCGAAGGACAGGGAAAGTCTACTAATGAAAAACTGTTTTTT.

The chain recombines TRBV13 with TRBJ2-7; 7 positions match TRBD1. The ends lost 5 bases at V and 6 bases at J; junction bases unmatched: 7. Germline assignment: CDR1 PRHDT and CDR2 FYEKMQ (reference sequence). CDR3 length: 13 residues. The CDR3 loop is CASSRLRGFEQYF. DNA for the CDR3: TGTGCCAGCAGCCGACTCAGGGGGTTCGAGCAGTACTTC.

V is TRBV7-9 and J is TRBJ1-2; perhaps TRBD1 as D (5 bases). The CDR3 contains 13 residues. Trimming stripped 5 bases from V and 2 bases from J, with 9 bases between. In germline, CDR1 is SEHNR, CDR2 FQNEAQ (reference sequence). DNA of the CDR3: TGTGCCAGCAGCGCGACAGCGAACTATGGCTACACCTTC. It yields the protein CASSATANYGYTF.

The chain carries TRBV7-3 and TRBJ1-1; D possibly corresponds to TRBD1 (6 bases). The V and J ends lost 9 bases and 8 bases respectively, with 16 bases between them. The CDR3 totals 12 residues. Germline values: CDR1 SGHTA, CDR2 FQGTGA. The CDR3 DNA follows: TGTGCCAGTGGGGGGGCTGGAGGGGAAGCTTTCTTT. It codes for CASGGAGGEAFF.

As DNA, the CDR3 is TGTGCCAGCAGTTACGTGGGGGGGGTGGTGGAGACCCAGTACTTC. This gives the protein CASSYVGGVVETQYF. The chain links TRBV6-5 to TRBJ2-5, with 7 nucleotides matching TRBD2. The CDR3 is 15 residues long. From germline, CDR1 is MNHEY and CDR2 SVGAGI. Trimming removed 2 bases from V and 5 bases from J; junction bases left unmatched: 8.

The V call is TRBV6-1, the J call TRBJ2-2; D remains unclear. The V end was cut by 8 bases, the J end by 3 bases, with 13 bases between. There are 14 residues in the CDR3. Germline V gives CDR1 MNHNS, CDR2 SASEGT. Written as DNA, the CDR3 is TGTGCCAGCCGGTATGGGCCGCACACCGGGGAGCTGTTTTTT. This gives the protein CASRYGPHTGELFF.

About this clone: The junction departs from the called germline gene at one end, perhaps through a read error. This chain links TRBV4-3 with TRBJ2-1, with TRBD2 matching 8 bases. The germline V gene encodes CDR1 LGHNA and CDR2 YSLEER. This CDR3 comprises 17 residues. The CDR3 protein is CASSQVPSGSSDNEQFF. Written as DNA, the CDR3 is TGCGCCAGCAGCCAAGTCCCCAGCGGGAGCTCCGACAATGAGCAGTTCTTC.

J is TRBJ1-2 and V is TRBV29-1; TRBD1 is a possible D gene (5 bases). V was trimmed by 0 bases and J by 4 bases, leaving 12 bases between them. The CDR3 totals 14 residues. The germline gives CDR1 SQVTM, CDR2 ANQGSEA. Here the CDR3 reads CSVEDRDLIYGYTF. Here the CDR3 DNA reads TGCAGCGTTGAAGACCGGGACTTAATCTATGGCTACACCTTC. Variable domain in full (rest from reference TRBV29-1 and TRBJ1-2): SAVISQKPSRDICQRGTSLTIQCQVDSQVTMMFWYRQQPGQSLTLIATANQGSEATYESGFVIDKFPISRPNLTFSTLTVSNMSPEDSSIYLCSVEDRDLIYGYTFGSGTRLTVV.

This chain joins TRBV28 and TRBJ1-2; TRBD1 matches at 8 bases. The length of the CDR3 is 16 residues. In germline, CDR1 is MDHEN, CDR2 SYDVKM. Trimming at V came to 3 bases and at J to 2 bases, leaving 8 bases not matched to a gene. CDR3 nucleotides: TGTGCCAGCAGTTTTCGCCCCAGGACAGGGAACTATGGCTACACCTTC. Translating it yields CASSFRPRTGNYGYTF.

The V and J genes are TRBV5-4 and TRBJ2-7, with D possibly being TRBD2 (6 bases). The germline V gene encodes CDR1 SGHNT and CDR2 YYREEE (reference sequence). Trimming shortened V by 2 bases and J by 2 bases, and 8 bases separated the two germline ends. The CDR3 is 13 residues long. The CDR3 sequence: CASSFGGAYEQYF. CDR3 sequence (DNA): TGTGCCAGCAGCTTCGGAGGGGCCTACGAGCAGTACTTC.

The rearrangement links TRBV2 to TRBJ1-6; perhaps TRBD1 as D (5 bases). Deletions cut 6 bases from V and 10 bases from J, with 16 bases between. The length of the CDR3 is 14 residues. The V gene's germline CDR1 is SNHLY and CDR2 FYNNEI. The CDR3 DNA follows: TGTGCCAGCAGGAGGGACGGGGGTGGATCACCCCTCCACTTT. It translates to CASRRDGGGSPLHF.

The V and J genes are TRBV6-4 and TRBJ2-3; D may be TRBD2 (5 bases). CDR1 and CDR2 from the germline V gene are MRHNA and SNTAGT. Trimming took 3 bases from V and 4 from J, leaving 11 bases between them. This CDR3 has 14 residues. The CDR3 here is CASSEKGVPDTQYF. The CDR3 nucleotides read TGTGCCAGCAGTGAGAAGGGAGTCCCAGATACGCAGTATTTT.

The rearrangement links TRBV2 to TRBJ2-1; unclear D gene. The CDR3 has 13 amino acids. V was clipped by 6 bases and J by 0 bases, with 6 bases between them. Germline V gives CDR1 SNHLY, CDR2 FYNNEI. The CDR3: CASRTGSYNEQFF. CDR3 DNA sequence: TGTGCCAGCAGGACGGGCTCCTACAATGAGCAGTTCTTC.

The chain uses TRBV18 and TRBJ2-1, with TRBD2 as a possible D gene (5 bases). V was cut by 0 bases and J by 3 bases, with 24 bases left in between. CDR3 length: 20 amino acids. CDR1 is KGHSH and CDR2 is LQKENI in the germline V gene. The CDR3 sequence: CASSPPDGIELWWGYNEQFF. CDR3 nucleotides: TGTGCCAGCTCACCACCGGACGGGATCGAGCTCTGGTGGGGCTACAATGAGCAGTTCTTC. Using reference TRBV18 and TRBJ2-1 for the parts outside the CDR3, the full variable domain is NAGVMQNPRHLVRRRGQEARLRCSPMKGHSHVYWYRQLPEEGLKFMVYLQKENIIDESGMPKERFSAEFPKEGPSILRIQQVVRGDSAAYFCASSPPDGIELWWGYNEQFFGPGTRLTVL.

V gene TRBV5-1 combines with J gene TRBJ1-2; TRBD1 agrees at 10 bases. This CDR3 comprises 17 residues. Germline V gene data show CDR1 as SGHRS and CDR2 as YFSETQ. The J segment lost 3 bases and the V segment lost 0 bases, leaving 8 bases of the junction unmatched. The CDR3 sequence is CASSLDPGTGADYGYTF. In DNA form, the CDR3 reads TGCGCCAGCAGCTTGGATCCGGGGACAGGGGCGGACTATGGCTACACCTTC.

The chain has TRBV10-3 and TRBJ2-1; 7 bases fit TRBD2. With 6 bases clipped from V and 2 bases from J, the junction kept 7 bases outside the gene matches. Per germline, CDR1 ENHRY and CDR2 SYGVKD. The CDR3 loop spans 15 amino acids. Written as DNA, the CDR3 is TGTGCCATCAGGCCCGAGGCGGGGGCCTACAATGAGCAGTTCTTC. Protein product: CAIRPEAGAYNEQFF.